This TCR beta chain stems from a study of cytomegalovirus exposure and HLA in healthy donors. Both 60 Vbeta primers and 13 Jbeta primers went into the PCR. Sequencing used immunoSEQ multiplex PCR; TCRdb keeps in-frame clones, though not all of them. The sample carries fewer than 200,000 clones, roughly 73% recorded once. Losses at the gene ends were 4 bases for V and 4 bases for J; bases not matched to a gene: 6. The CDR3 has 14 residues. CDR1 and CDR2 (germline): MNHNS, SASEGT. This clone was counted only a few times. The clonotype originates from a male donor in good health and CMV-seronegative. Sequenced: PBMCs. The chain uses TRBV6-1 and TRBJ2-5; 7 bases line up with TRBD1. Here the CDR3 reads CASSGNRGRETQYF. CDR3 DNA sequence: TGTGCCAGCAGTGGAAACAGGGGTAGAGAGACCCAGTACTTC.